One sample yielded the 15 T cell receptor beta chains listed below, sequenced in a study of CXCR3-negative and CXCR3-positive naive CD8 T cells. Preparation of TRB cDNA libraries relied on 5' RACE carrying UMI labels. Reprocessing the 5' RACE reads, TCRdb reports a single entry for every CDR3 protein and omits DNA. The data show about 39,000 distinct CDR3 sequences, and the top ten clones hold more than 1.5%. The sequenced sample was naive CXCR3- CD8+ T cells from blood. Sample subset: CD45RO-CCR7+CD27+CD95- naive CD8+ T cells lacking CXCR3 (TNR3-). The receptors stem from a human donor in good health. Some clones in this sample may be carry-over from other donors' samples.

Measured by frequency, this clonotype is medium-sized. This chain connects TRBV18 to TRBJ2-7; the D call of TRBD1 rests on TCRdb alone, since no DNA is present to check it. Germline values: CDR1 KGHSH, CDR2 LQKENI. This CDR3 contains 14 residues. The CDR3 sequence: CASSPSLPPYEQYF.

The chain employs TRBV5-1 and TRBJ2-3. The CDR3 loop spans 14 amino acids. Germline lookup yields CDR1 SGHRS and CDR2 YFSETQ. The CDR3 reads CASSLLLAADTQYF.

The chain's CDR3 is CASSPRTSGGALSYEQYF. The J gene is TRBJ2-7, the V gene TRBV28; TCRdb proposes TRBD2, but this gene call is untestable without DNA. Germline assignment: CDR1 MDHEN and CDR2 SYDVKM. The length of the CDR3 is 18 residues.

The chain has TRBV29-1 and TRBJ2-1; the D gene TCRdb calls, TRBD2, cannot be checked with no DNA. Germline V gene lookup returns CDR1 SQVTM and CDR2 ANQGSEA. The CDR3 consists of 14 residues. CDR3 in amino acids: CSVESRVSYNEQFF.

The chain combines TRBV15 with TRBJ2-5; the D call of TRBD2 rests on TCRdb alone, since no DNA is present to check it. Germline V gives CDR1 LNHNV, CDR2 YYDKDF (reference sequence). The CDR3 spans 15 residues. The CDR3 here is CATRPGRGFQQTQYF.

The CDR3 protein is CASSYSSGGAGEQFF. The chain is built from TRBV6-5 and TRBJ2-1; the TCRdb D gene call, TRBD2, has no DNA to confirm it. This CDR3 is 15 amino acids long. The germline V gene encodes CDR1 MNHEY and CDR2 SVGAGI.

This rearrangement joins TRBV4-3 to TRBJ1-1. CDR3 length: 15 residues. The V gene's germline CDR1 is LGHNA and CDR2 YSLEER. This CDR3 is CASSQDLYLGTEAFF.

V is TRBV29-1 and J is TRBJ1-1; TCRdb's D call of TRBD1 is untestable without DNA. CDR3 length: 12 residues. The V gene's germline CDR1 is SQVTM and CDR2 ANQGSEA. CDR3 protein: CSVEIGGQEAFF.

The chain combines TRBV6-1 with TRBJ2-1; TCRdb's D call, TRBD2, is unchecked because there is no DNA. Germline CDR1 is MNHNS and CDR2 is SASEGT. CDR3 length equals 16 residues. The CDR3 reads CASRKLAEGPYNEQFF.

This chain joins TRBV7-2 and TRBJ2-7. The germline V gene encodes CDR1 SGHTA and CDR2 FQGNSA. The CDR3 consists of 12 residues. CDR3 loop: CASGYFTYEQYF.

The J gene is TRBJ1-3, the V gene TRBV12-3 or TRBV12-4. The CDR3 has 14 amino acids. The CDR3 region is CASSDWTGGNTIYF.

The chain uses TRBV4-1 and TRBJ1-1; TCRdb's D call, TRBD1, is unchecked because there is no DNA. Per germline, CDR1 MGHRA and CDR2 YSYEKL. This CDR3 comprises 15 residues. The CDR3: CASSPGGGDGTEAFF.

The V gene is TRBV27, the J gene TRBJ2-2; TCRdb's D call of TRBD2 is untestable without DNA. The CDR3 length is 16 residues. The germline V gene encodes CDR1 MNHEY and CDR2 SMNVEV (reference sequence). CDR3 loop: CASSPQRGVLTGELFF.

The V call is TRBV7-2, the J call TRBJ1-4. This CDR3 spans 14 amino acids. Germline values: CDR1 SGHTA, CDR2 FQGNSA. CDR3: CASSLSLEYEKLFF. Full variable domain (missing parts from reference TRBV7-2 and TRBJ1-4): GAGVSQSPSNKVTEKGKDVELRCDPISGHTALYWYRQSLGQGLEFLIYFQGNSAPDKSGLPSDRFSAERTGGSVSTLTIQRTQQEDSAVYLCASSLSLEYEKLFFGSGTQLSVL.

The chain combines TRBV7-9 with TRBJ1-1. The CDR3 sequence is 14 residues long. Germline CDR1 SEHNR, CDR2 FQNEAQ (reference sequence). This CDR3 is CASSPAWGNTEAFF.